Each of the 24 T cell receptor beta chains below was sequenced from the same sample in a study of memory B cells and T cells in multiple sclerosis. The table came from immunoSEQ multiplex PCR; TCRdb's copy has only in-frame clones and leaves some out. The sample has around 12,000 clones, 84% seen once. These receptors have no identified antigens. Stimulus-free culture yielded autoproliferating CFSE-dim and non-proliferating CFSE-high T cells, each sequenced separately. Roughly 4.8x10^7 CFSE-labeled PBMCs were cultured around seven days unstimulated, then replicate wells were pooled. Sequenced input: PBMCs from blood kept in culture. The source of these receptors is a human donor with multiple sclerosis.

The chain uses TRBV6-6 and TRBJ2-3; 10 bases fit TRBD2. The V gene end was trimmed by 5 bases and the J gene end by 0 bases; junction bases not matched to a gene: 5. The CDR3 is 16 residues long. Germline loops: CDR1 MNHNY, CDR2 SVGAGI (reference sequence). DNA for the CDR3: TGTGCCAGCAGTAAGAGCGGGGGGGCCAGCACAGATACGCAGTATTTT. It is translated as CASSKSGGASTDTQYF.

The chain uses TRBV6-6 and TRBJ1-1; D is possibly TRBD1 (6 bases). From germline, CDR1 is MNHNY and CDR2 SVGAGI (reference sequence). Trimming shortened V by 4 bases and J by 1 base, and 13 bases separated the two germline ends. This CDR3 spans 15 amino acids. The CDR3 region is CASSSTRGTNTEAFF. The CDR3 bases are TGTGCCAGCAGTTCCACCAGGGGAACGAACACTGAAGCTTTCTTT.

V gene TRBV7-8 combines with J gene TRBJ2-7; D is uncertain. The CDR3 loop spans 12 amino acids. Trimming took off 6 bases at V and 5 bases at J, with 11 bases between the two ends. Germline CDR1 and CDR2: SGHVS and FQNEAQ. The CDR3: CASSPRKDEQYF. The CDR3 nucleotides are TGTGCCAGCAGTCCGAGGAAGGACGAGCAGTACTTC.

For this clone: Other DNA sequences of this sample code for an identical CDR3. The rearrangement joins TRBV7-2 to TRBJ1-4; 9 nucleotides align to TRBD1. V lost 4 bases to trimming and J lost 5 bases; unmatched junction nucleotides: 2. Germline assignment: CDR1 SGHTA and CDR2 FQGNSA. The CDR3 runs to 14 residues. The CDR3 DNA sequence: TGTGCCAGCAGCTCAGGGACAGGGAATGAAAAACTGTTTTTT. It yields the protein CASSSGTGNEKLFF.

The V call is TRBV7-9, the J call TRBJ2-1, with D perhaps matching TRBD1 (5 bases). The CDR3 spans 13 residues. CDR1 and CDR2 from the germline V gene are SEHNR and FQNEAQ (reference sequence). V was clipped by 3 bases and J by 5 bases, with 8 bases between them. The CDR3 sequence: CASSFRTNNEQFF. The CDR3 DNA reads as TGTGCCAGCAGCTTCCGGACAAACAATGAGCAGTTCTTC.

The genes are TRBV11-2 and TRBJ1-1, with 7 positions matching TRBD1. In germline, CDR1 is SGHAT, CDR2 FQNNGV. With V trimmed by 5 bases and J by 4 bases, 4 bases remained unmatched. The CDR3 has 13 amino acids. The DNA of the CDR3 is TGTGCCAGCAGCCAGGGACAGATCACTGAAGCTTTCTTT. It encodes CASSQGQITEAFF.

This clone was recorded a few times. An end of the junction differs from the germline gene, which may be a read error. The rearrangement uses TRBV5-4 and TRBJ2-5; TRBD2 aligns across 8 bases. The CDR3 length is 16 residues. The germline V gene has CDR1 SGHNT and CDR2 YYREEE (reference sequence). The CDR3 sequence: CASSLGLAGNQETQYF. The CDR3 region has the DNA TGTGCCAGCAGCTTAGGGCTAGCGGGTAACCAGGAGACCCAGTACTTC.

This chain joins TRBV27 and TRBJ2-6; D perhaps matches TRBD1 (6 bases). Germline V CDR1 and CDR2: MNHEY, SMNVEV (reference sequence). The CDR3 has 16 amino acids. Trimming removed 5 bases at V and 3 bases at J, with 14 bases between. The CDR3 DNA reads TGTGCCAGCAGTGCCGTAACAGGGCTTGGGGCCAACGTCCTGACTTTC. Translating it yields CASSAVTGLGANVLTF.

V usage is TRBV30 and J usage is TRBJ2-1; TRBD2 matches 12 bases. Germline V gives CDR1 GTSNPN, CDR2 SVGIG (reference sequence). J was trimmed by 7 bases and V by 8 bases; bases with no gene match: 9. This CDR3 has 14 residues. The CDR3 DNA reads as TGTGCCAGCAGGGGACTAGCGGGCCGAAATGAGCAGTTCTTC. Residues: CASRGLAGRNEQFF.

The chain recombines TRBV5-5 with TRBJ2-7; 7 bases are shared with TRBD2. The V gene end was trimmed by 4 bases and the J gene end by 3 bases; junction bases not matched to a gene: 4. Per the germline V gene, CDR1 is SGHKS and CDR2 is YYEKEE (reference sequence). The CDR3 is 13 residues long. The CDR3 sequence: CASSGSGGYEQYF. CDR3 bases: TGTGCCAGCAGCGGATCGGGAGGCTACGAGCAGTACTTC.

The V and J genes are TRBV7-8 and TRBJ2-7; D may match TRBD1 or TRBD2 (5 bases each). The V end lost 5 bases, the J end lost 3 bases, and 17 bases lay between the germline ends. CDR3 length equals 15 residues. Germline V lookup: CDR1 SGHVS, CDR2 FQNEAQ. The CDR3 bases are TGTGCCAGCAGCAAGGGACCCCACAGCGACTACGAGCAGTACTTC. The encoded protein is CASSKGPHSDYEQYF.

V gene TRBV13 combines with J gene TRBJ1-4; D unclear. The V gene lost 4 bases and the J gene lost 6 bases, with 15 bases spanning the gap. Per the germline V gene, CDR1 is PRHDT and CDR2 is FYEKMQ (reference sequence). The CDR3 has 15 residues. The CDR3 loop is CASSSAGSWDEKLFF. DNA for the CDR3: TGTGCCAGCAGCTCCGCCGGGTCCTGGGATGAAAAACTGTTTTTT.

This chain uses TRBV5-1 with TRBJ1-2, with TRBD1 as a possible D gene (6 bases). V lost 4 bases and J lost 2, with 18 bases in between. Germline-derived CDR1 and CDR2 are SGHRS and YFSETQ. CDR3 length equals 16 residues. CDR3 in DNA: TGCGCCAGCAGCCTGAGCCCCGGACAGATAAACTATGGCTACACCTTC. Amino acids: CASSLSPGQINYGYTF.

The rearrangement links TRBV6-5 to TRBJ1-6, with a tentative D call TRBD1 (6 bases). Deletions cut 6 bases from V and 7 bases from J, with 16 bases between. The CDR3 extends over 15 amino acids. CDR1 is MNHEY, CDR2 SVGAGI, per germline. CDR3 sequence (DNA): TGTGCCAGCAGGACCCTGGCAGGGGTAAATTCACCCCTCCACTTT. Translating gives CASRTLAGVNSPLHF.

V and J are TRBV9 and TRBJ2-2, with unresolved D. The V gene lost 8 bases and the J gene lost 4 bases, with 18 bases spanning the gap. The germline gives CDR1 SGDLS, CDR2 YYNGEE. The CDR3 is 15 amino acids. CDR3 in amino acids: CARPIPRDLTGELFF. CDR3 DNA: TGTGCCAGGCCTATTCCTAGAGATCTCACCGGGGAGCTGTTTTTT.

CDR3 sequence reads: CASSLFRYTF. The CDR3 nucleotides are TGTGCCAGCAGCTTATTCCGCTACACCTTC. The V call is TRBV5-4, the J call TRBJ1-2; D remains unclear. The V end lost 2 bases, the J end lost 9 bases, and 5 bases lay between the germline ends. The CDR3 sequence is 10 residues long. CDR1 SGHNT and CDR2 YYREEE come from the germline V gene (reference sequence).

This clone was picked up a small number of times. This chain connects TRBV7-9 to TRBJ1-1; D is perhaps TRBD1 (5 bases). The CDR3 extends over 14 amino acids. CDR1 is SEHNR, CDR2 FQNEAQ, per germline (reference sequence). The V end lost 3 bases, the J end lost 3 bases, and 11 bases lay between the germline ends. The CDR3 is CASSFGAGDTEAFF. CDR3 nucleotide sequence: TGTGCCAGCAGCTTTGGGGCCGGCGACACTGAAGCTTTCTTT.

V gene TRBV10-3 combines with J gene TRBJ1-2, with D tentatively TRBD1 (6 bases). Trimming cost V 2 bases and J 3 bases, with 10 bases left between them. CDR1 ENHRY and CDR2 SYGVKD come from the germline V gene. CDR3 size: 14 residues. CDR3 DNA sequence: TGTGCCATCAGTGAGGGGGGCTTGGACTATGGCTACACCTTC. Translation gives CAISEGGLDYGYTF.

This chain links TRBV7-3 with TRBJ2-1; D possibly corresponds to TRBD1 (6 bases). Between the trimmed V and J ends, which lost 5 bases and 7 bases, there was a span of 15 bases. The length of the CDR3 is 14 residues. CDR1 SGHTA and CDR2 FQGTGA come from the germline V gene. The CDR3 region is CASSPYTRGNEQFF. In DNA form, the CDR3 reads TGTGCCAGCAGCCCGTATACAAGGGGGAATGAGCAGTTCTTC.

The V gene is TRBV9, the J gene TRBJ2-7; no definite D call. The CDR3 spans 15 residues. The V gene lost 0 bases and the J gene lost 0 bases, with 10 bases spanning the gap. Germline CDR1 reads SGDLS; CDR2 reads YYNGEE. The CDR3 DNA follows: TGTGCCAGCAGCGTAGGCCAGACGAGCTCCTACGAGCAGTACTTC. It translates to CASSVGQTSSYEQYF.

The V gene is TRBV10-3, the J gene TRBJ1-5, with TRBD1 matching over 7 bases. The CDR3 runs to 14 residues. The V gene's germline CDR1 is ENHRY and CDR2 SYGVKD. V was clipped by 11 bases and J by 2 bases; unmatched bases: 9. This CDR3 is CAAGTGVGNQPQHF. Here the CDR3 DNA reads TGTGCCGCCGGTACAGGGGTAGGCAATCAGCCCCAGCATTTT.

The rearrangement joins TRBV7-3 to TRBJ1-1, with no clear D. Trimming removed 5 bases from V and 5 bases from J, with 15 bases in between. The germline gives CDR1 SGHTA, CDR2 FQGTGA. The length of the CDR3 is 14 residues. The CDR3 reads CASSQDPVGTEAFF. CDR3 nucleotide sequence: TGTGCCAGCAGCCAAGACCCCGTGGGGACTGAAGCTTTCTTT.

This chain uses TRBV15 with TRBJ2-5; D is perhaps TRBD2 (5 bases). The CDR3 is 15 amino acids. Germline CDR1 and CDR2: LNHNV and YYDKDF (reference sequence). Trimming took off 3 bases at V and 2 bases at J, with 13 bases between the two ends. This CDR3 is CATSSTRSGQETQYF. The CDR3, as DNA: TGTGCCACCAGCAGCACCCGGTCGGGACAAGAGACCCAGTACTTC.

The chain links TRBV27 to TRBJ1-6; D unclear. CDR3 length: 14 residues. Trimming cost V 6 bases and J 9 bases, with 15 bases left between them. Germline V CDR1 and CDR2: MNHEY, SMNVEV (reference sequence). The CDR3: CASSKTEFGSPLHF. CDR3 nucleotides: TGTGCCAGCAGCAAAACAGAATTTGGTTCACCCCTCCACTTT.